What follows are 5 T cell receptor beta chains derived from one specimen sequenced in a study of blood T cell repertoires in COVID-19. Generated by immunoSEQ multiplex PCR, the TCRdb table keeps only in-frame clones and is missing some. Among 540,000 or so clones listed, approximately 91% were seen once. Specimen: peripheral blood. These receptors originate from a woman aged 50 to 60 with COVID-19, enrolled during active disease.

The chain uses TRBV6-1 and TRBJ1-5; unclear D gene. Germline loops: CDR1 MNHNS, CDR2 SASEGT. The CDR3 length is 14 residues. Trimming cost V 1 base and J 4 bases, with 8 bases left between them. CDR3: CASSEGDKNQPQHF. For the CDR3, the DNA is TGTGCCAGCAGTGAAGGAGACAAAAATCAGCCCCAGCATTTT.

The chain recombines TRBV11-3 with TRBJ2-7, with D perhaps matching TRBD2 (5 bases). Deletions cut 1 base from V and 2 bases from J, with 12 bases between. This CDR3 has 15 residues. Germline V CDR1 and CDR2: SGHNT, YENEEA. The CDR3 reads CASSLGFEGTYEQYF. Here the CDR3 DNA reads TGTGCCAGCAGCTTAGGGTTTGAGGGTACCTACGAGCAGTACTTC.

The rearrangement joins TRBV29-1 to TRBJ1-2; D is possibly TRBD1 (6 bases). V lost 4 bases to trimming and J lost 8 bases, with 23 bases between them. The CDR3 contains 15 residues. The germline V gene encodes CDR1 SQVTM and CDR2 ANQGSEA. CDR3 sequence (DNA): TGCAGCGTTGGGGCCCTCCTAGACAGGTCGAGAGGCTACACCTTC. Encoded protein: CSVGALLDRSRGYTF.

This chain connects TRBV7-9 to TRBJ2-7; possible D gene TRBD1, 6 bases. The CDR3 sequence is 17 residues long. Germline-derived CDR1 and CDR2 are SEHNR and FQNEAQ (reference sequence). The V and J ends lost 4 bases and 0 bases respectively, with 19 bases between them. The CDR3 DNA sequence: TGTGCCAGCAGCTGGGTCTCACAGGGCCATGGCTCCTACGAGCAGTACTTC. It yields the protein CASSWVSQGHGSYEQYF.

This chain links TRBV29-1 with TRBJ1-4; perhaps TRBD1 as D (6 bases). Germline CDR1 SQVTM, CDR2 ANQGSEA. The ends were cut back, 5 bases at V and 14 bases at J, with 15 bases in the middle. The CDR3 is made up of 11 amino acids. In DNA, the CDR3 is TGCAGCGTTCTAAGCGGAGGACAGCTGTTTTTT. Translating it yields CSVLSGGQLFF.